The following is a T cell receptor beta chain sequence with its context. No cognate antigen has been identified for it. Base qualities are not provided; no much larger clone lies one nucleotide away. The sample comes from a study (dated by TCRdb to the mid-2010s). The method was RT-PCR. TCRdb records Illumina MiSeq as the sequencer. The public reads were quality trimmed at Q25 with fastp and then assembled into clones with MiXCR by TCRdb, keeping productive beta chains. CDR3 protein sequences are deduplicated, and each keeps its most common genes and DNA. The sample has 550,000 to 750,000 distinct CDR3 sequences on record, 14% of them singletons. The ten largest clones take up about 3.6% of the sample. The CDR3 starts with the cysteine, ends with the phenylalanine, and has 15 residues. Of all the DNA, just the CDR3 is kept, 45 bases in frame from base 1. From a lookup of the germline V gene, CDR1 and CDR2 are LGHNA and YSLEER. V loses 2 bases of germline sequence and J loses 0 bases, and the interval between the two ends is 10 bases.

This TCR was sampled from a female donor in good health, serving as a healthy control. The sample comprised memory CD4+ T cells from blood. The sequence links TRBV4-3 to TRBJ1-2, with an unclear D gene assignment. The CDR3 reads CASSQYPGANYGYTF. Read as DNA, the sequence is TGCGCCAGCAGCCAATATCCGGGAGCTAACTATGGCTACACCTTC.